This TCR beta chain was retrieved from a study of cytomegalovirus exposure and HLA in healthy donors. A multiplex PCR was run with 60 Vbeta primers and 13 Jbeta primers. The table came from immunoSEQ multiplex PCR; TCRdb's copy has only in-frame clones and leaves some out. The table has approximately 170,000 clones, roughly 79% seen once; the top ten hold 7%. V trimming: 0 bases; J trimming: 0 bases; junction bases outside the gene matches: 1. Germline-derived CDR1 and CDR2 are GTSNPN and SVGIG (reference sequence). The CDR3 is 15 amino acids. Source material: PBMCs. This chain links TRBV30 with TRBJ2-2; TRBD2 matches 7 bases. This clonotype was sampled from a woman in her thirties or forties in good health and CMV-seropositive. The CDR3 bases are TGTGCCTGGAGTGTTGGACTAGCGAACACCGGGGAGCTGTTTTTT. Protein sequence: CAWSVGLANTGELFF. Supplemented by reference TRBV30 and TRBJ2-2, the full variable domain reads SQTIHQWPATLVQPVGSPLSLECTVEGTSNPNLYWYRQAAGRGLQLLFYSVGIGQISSEVPQNLSASRPQDRQFILSSKKLLLSDSGFYLCAWSVGLANTGELFFGEGSRLTVL.